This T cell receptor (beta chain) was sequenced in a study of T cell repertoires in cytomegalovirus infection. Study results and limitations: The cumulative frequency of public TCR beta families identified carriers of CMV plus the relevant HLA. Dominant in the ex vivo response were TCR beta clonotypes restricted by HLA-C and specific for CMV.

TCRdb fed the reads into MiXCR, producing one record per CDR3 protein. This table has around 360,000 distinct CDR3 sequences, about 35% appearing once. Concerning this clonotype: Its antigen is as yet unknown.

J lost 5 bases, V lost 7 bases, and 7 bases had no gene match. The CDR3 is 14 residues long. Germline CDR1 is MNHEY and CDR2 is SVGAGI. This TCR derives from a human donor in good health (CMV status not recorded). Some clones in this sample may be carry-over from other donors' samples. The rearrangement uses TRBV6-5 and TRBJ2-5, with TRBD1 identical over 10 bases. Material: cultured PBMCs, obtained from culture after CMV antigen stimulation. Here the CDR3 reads CASKIRGQGETQYF. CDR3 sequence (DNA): TGTGCCAGCAAAATAAGGGGACAGGGGGAGACCCAGTACTTC.